One TCR beta chain is described in this entry. The antigen is undetermined. This table comes from immunoSEQ multiplex PCR, and its TCRdb copy is limited to in-frame clones, with some not included. The sample lists more than 70,000 clones; approximately 90% were seen once. The data belong to a study of T cell responses to AZD1222 COVID-19 vaccine. The V gene's germline CDR1 is MNHEY and CDR2 SVGAGI. Between the trimmed V and J ends, which lost 6 bases and 2 bases, there was a span of 7 bases. This CDR3 is 13 amino acids long. Study-wide results and caveats: Breadth and depth of Spike-specific TCRs rose after two AZD1222 doses.

The starting material was peripheral blood, obtained 28 days after the second AZD1222 dose. The chain recombines TRBV6-5 with TRBJ2-2; no firm D call. This receptor was obtained from an adult who received the AZD1222 COVID-19 vaccine. The CDR3 protein is CASSLGNTGELFF. The CDR3 DNA reads as TGTGCCAGCAGCCTCGGTAACACCGGGGAGCTGTTTTTT.